This T cell receptor beta chain was found in a study of control samples from healthy donors and cancer patients. The CDR3 has 14 residues. Trimming cost V 3 bases and J 9 bases; bases outside gene matches: 8. CDR1 and CDR2 (germline): KGHSH, LQKENI. The data were produced by immunoSEQ multiplex PCR, yet TCRdb's version contains in-frame clones alone and is incomplete. Here the sample spans about 180,000 clones, just over 90% being singletons. This clonotype was obtained from a man younger than 45 in good health. Sequencing input: blood. V is TRBV18 and J is TRBJ1-5, with 7 bases identical to TRBD1. The CDR3 nucleotides are TGTGCCAGCTCACCGGGTCAGGGGGAGCCGCCCCAGCATTTT. This sequence encodes CASSPGQGEPPQHF.